In this sample, the clone carrying this TCR beta chain turned up a few times. The antigen is undetermined. The data originate from a study of CD8 T cells in ankylosing spondylitis. Study observations and caveats: Apparently characteristic of ankylosing spondylitis blood was a TCR beta motif (fewer than ten highly homologous variants).

From germline, CDR1 is SGHTA and CDR2 FQGNSA. The CDR3 has 15 residues. V was pared by 1 base and J by 4 bases, with 13 bases between. TCRdb re-derived calls from the 5' RACE reads in MiXCR, one entry per CDR3 protein. Seen here are 750,000 to 850,000 distinct CDR3 sequences, 10% to 15% observed once, and the top ten hold about 0.49%. The genes are TRBV7-2 and TRBJ1-1; D might be TRBD1 (5 bases). This clonotype originated in a male donor with ankylosing spondylitis. Sample: blood, either unsorted or a sorted T cell fraction (not recorded which). The CDR3 loop is CASSLVGPPSTEAFF. CDR3 DNA: TGTGCCAGCAGCTTAGTGGGACCCCCTAGCACTGAAGCTTTCTTT.